This T cell receptor beta chain is drawn from a study of identical twins. General observations from the study: Findings came from cross-sectional statistics, without long-term follow-up of donors. With beta out-of-frame sequences, excess sharing by twins was weaker. Memory repertoires showed no such pattern, whereas abundant cord blood beta clonotypes carried fewer insertions.

The authors used template switching to add a universal primer site and gave cDNA unique molecular identifiers. TCRdb redid the calling of the 5' RACE reads with MiXCR, one entry per CDR3 protein. The repertoire holds approximately 260,000 distinct CDR3 sequences, roughly 8% seen once, with 3% in the top ten. V lost 6 bases, J lost 3 bases, and 14 bases stayed unmatched. The CDR3 extends over 18 amino acids. CDR1 is MGHDK, CDR2 SYGVNS, per germline. This clonotype has a handful of counts. The antigen remains undetermined. This sample also appeared in a second study, on yellow fever vaccine responses in identical twins.

The sample was CD8+ T cells sorted from blood. This TCR derives from a woman aged 18-29 years in good health. This chain links TRBV25-1 with TRBJ2-6, with 7 nucleotides matching TRBD1. CDR3 residues: CASRGDRSLRSGANVLTF. The CDR3 nucleotides read TGTGCCAGCAGGGGGGACAGATCATTGCGTAGTGGGGCCAACGTCCTGACTTTC.